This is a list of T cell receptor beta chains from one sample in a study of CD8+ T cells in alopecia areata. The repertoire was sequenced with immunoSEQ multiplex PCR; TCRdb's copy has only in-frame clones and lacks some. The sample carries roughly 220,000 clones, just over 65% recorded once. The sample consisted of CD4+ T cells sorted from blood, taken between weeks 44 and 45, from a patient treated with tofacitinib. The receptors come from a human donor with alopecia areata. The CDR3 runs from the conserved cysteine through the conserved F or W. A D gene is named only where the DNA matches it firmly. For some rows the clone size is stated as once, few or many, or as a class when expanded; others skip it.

CDR3 DNA: TGTGCCAGCAGCGCCGGGACAGCCTACGAGCAGTACTTC
CDR3 protein: CASSAGTAYEQYF
J gene: TRBJ2-7
V gene: TRBV7-2
clone size: .
D gene: TRBD1

CDR3 DNA: TGCAGCGTTGCGGGACTTATGAACACTGAAGCTTTCTTT
CDR3 protein: CSVAGLMNTEAFF
J gene: TRBJ1-1
V gene: TRBV29-1
clone size: .
D gene: .

CDR3 DNA: TGTGCCAGCAGCTTGGAGTTTGGAGATACGCAGTATTTT
CDR3 protein: CASSLEFGDTQYF
J gene: TRBJ2-3
V gene: TRBV11-2
clone size: .
D gene: .

CDR3 DNA: TGTGCCAGCAGCGCTTGGGGAGGCTCTAGCACAGATACGCAGTATTTT
CDR3 protein: CASSAWGGSSTDTQYF
J gene: TRBJ2-3
V gene: TRBV11-2
clone size: .
D gene: .

CDR3 DNA: TGTGCCAGCAGTGCAAGCGGGGGGGGGTACAATGAGCAGTTCTTC
CDR3 protein: CASSASGGGYNEQFF
J gene: TRBJ2-1
V gene: TRBV10-2
clone size: .
D gene: TRBD2

CDR3 DNA: TGCAGCGCGGGGGGGCCAAAAGAGACCCAGTACTTC
CDR3 protein: CSAGGPKETQYF
J gene: TRBJ2-5
V gene: TRBV29-1
clone size: .
D gene: TRBD2

CDR3 DNA: TGCAGCGTTCACGGGGGTACTCGTGAAAAACTGTTTTTT
CDR3 protein: CSVHGGTREKLFF
J gene: TRBJ1-4
V gene: TRBV29-1
clone size: .
D gene: .

CDR3 DNA: TGTGCCAGCAGTTACTTCGGTACGCAGTATTTT
CDR3 protein: CASSYFGTQYF
J gene: TRBJ2-3
V gene: TRBV6-5
clone size: .
D gene: .

CDR3 DNA: TGCAGCGTCCCCCCGGGACAGGGAAACTATGGCTACACCTTC
CDR3 protein: CSVPPGQGNYGYTF
J gene: TRBJ1-2
V gene: TRBV29-1
clone size: .
D gene: TRBD1

CDR3 DNA: TGTGCCGTGATACAGGGCAGCGGCGGCTACACCTTC
CDR3 protein: CAVIQGSGGYTF
J gene: TRBJ1-2
V gene: TRBV2
clone size: .
D gene: .

CDR3 DNA: TGTGCCAGCAGCGGGGCTGTCGGGGAGCTGTTTTTT
CDR3 protein: CASSGAVGELFF
J gene: TRBJ2-2
V gene: TRBV9
clone size: .
D gene: .

CDR3 DNA: TGTGCCTGGGACCGCGCGACGACAGGGAGTTCCTACGAGCAGTACTTC
CDR3 protein: CAWDRATTGSSYEQYF
J gene: TRBJ2-7
V gene: TRBV30
clone size: .
D gene: TRBD1

CDR3 DNA: TGTGCCAGCAGTGAATGGGCAGCCCAAGAGACCCAGTACTTC
CDR3 protein: CASSEWAAQETQYF
J gene: TRBJ2-5
V gene: TRBV25-1
clone size: .
D gene: .

CDR3 DNA: TGTGCCAGCAAATGGGATCCTGTTAGCACCGGGGAGCTGTTTTTT
CDR3 protein: CASKWDPVSTGELFF
J gene: TRBJ2-2
V gene: TRBV2
clone size: .
D gene: .

CDR3 DNA: TGTGCCTGGAGGATGACAGGGAAAGAACGCGAGCAGTACTTC
CDR3 protein: CAWRMTGKEREQYF
J gene: TRBJ2-7
V gene: TRBV30
clone size: .
D gene: TRBD1

CDR3 DNA: TGTGCCAGCAGTGCCCAGGGGAACACTGAAGCTTTCTTT
CDR3 protein: CASSAQGNTEAFF
J gene: TRBJ1-1
V gene: TRBV25-1
clone size: .
D gene: .

CDR3 DNA: TGCAGCATCAGGACAGGAGCCACGTATGGCTACACCTTC
CDR3 protein: CSIRTGATYGYTF
J gene: TRBJ1-2
V gene: TRBV29-1
clone size: many
D gene: TRBD1

CDR3 DNA: TGTGCCAGCAGCTTATTACAGGGGACCGGGGAGCTGTTTTTT
CDR3 protein: CASSLLQGTGELFF
J gene: TRBJ2-2
V gene: TRBV7-3
clone size: .
D gene: TRBD1

CDR3 DNA: TGTGCCAGCAGTGTTGTAGTAGGGGCCGGTTCGGATGGCTACACCTTC
CDR3 protein: CASSVVVGAGSDGYTF
J gene: TRBJ1-2
V gene: TRBV6-1
clone size: .
D gene: .

CDR3 DNA: TGTGCCAGCAGCTTAGGGTATAACAGAGAAGCTTTCTTT
CDR3 protein: CASSLGYNREAFF
J gene: TRBJ1-1
V gene: TRBV7-2
clone size: .
D gene: .